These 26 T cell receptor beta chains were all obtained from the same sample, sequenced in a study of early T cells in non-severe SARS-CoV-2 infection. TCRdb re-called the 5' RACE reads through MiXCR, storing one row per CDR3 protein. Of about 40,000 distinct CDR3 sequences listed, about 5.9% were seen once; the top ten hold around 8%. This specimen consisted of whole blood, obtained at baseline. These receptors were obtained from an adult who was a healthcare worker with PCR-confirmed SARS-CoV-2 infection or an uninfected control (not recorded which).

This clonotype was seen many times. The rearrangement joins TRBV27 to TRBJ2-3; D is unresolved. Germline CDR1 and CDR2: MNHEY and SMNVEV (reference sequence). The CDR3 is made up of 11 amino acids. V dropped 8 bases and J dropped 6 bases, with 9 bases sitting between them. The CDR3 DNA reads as TGTGCCAGCGGGTACGGTGATACGCAGTATTTT. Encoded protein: CASGYGDTQYF.

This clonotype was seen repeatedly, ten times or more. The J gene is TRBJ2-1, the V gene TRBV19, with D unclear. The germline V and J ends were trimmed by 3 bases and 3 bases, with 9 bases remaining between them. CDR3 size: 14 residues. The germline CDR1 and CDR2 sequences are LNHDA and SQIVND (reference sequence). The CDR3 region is CASSMGNSYNEQFF. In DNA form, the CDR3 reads TGTGCCAGTAGTATGGGGAACAGCTACAATGAGCAGTTCTTC.

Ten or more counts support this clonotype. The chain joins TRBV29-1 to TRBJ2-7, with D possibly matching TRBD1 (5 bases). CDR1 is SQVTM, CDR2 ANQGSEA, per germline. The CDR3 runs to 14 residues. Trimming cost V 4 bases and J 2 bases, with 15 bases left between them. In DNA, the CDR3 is TGCAGCGTTGTCGTAGGCAGGGCCCCCTACGAGCAGTACTTC. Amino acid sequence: CSVVVGRAPYEQYF.

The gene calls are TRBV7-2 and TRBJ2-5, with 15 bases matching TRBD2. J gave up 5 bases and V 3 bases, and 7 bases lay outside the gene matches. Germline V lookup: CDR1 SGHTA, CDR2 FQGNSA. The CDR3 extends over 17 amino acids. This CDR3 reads CASSLGLAGGQWETQYF. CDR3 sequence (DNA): TGTGCCAGCAGCTTGGGACTAGCGGGGGGCCAGTGGGAGACCCAGTACTTC.

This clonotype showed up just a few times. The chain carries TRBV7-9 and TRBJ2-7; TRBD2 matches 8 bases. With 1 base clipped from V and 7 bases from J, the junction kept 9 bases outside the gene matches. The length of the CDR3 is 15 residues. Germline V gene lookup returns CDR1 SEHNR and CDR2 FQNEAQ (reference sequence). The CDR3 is CASSLEQAGEREQYF. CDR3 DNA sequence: TGTGCCAGCAGCTTAGAACAAGCGGGGGAACGGGAGCAGTACTTC.

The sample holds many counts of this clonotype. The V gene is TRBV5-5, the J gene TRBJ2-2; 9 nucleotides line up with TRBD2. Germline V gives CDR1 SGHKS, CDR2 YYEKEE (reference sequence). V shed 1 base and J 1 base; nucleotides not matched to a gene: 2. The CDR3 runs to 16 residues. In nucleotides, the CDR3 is TGTGCCAGCAGCTTGATAGCGGGGGTGAACACCGGGGAGCTGTTTTTT. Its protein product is CASSLIAGVNTGELFF.

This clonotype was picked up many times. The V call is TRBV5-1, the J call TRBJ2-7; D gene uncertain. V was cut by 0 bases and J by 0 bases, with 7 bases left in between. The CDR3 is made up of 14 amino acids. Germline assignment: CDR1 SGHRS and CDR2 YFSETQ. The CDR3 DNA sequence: TGCGCCAGCAGCTTGGAGGGTTTCTCCTACGAGCAGTACTTC. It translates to CASSLEGFSYEQYF.

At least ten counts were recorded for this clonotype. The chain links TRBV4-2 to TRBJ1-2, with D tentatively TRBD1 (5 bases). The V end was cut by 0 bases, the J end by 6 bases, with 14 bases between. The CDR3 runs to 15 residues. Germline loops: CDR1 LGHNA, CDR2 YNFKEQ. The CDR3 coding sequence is TGTGCCAGCAGCCAAGATAGGCAGGGAGACAATGGCTACACCTTC. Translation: CASSQDRQGDNGYTF.

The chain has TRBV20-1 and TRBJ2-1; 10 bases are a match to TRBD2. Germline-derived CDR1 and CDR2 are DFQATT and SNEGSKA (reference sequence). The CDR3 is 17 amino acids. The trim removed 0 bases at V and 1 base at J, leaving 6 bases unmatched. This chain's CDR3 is CSARDRTSGASYNEQFF. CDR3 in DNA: TGCAGTGCTAGAGATCGTACTAGCGGGGCTTCCTACAATGAGCAGTTCTTC.

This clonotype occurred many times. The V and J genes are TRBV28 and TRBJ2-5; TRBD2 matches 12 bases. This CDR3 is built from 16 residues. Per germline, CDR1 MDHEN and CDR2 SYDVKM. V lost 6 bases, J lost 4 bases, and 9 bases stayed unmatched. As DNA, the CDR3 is TGTGCCAGCAGCCGCATACTAGCGGGGGGCACAGAGACCCAGTACTTC. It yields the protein CASSRILAGGTETQYF.

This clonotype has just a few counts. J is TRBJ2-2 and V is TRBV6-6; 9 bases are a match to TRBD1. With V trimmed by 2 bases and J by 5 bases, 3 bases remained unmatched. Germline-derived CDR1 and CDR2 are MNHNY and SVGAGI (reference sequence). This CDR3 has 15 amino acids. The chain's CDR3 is CASSYLGQGTGELFF. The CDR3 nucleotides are TGTGCCAGCAGTTACCTAGGACAGGGGACCGGGGAGCTGTTTTTT.

Here the CDR3 DNA reads TGTGCCAGCAGCCAAGGACCCAGAACGGACACAGATACGCAGTATTTT. It yields the protein CASSQGPRTDTDTQYF. The V gene is TRBV3-1, the J gene TRBJ2-3; D remains ambiguous. Trimming stripped 1 base from V and 2 bases from J, with 13 bases between. Germline values: CDR1 LGHDT, CDR2 YNNKEL (reference sequence). The CDR3 runs 16 residues.

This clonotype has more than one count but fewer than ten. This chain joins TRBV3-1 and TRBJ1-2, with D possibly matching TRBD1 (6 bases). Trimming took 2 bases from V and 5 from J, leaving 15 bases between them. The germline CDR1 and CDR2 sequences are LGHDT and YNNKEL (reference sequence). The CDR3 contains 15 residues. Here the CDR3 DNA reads TGTGCCAGCAGCCAACCGGGACACAATCTTTATGGCTACACCTTC. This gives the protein CASSQPGHNLYGYTF.

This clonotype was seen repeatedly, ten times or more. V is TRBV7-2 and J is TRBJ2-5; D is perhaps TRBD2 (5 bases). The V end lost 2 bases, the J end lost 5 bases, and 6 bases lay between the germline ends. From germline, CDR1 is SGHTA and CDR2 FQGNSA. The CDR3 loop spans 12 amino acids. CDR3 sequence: CASSLIAETQYF. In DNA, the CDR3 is TGTGCCAGCAGCTTAATAGCGGAGACCCAGTACTTC.

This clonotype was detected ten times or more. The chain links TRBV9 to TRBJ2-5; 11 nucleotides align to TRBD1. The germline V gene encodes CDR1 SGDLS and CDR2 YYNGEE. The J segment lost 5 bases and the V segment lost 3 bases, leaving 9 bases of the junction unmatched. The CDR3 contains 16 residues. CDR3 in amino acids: CASSARTGGLLETQYF. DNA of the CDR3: TGTGCCAGCAGCGCCAGGACAGGGGGCTTATTGGAGACCCAGTACTTC.

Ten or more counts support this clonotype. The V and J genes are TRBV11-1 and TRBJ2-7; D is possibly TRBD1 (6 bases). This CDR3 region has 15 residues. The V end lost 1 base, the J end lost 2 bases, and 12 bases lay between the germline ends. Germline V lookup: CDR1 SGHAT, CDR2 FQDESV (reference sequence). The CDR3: CASSLESGAPYEQYF. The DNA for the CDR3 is TGTGCCAGCAGCTTAGAATCAGGGGCCCCCTACGAGCAGTACTTC.

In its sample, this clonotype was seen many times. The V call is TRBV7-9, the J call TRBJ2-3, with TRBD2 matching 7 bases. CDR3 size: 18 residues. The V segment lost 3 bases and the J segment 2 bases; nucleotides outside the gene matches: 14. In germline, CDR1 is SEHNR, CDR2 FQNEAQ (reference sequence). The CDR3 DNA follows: TGTGCCAGCAGCTTTAGCCCTATGACGGGGGACTACACAGATACGCAGTATTTT. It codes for CASSFSPMTGDYTDTQYF.

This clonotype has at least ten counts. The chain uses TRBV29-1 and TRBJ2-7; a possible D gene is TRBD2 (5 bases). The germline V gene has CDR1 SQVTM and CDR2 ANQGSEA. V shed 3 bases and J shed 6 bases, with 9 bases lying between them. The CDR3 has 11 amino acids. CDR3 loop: CSVDAGGEQYF. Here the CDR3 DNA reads TGCAGCGTTGATGCGGGTGGCGAGCAGTACTTC.

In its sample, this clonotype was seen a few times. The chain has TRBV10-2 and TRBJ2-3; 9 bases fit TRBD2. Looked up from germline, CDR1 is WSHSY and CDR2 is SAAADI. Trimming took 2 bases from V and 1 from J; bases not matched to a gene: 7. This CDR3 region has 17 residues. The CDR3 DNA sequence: TGCGCCAGCAGTGAGCATAGGGGACTAGCTGGCACAGATACGCAGTATTTT. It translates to CASSEHRGLAGTDTQYF.

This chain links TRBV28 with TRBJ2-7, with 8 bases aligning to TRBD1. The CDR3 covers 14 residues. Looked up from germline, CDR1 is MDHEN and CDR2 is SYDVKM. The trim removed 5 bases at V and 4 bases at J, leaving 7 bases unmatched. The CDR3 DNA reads TGTGCCAGCAGTGATGCAGGGGGCGGATACGAGCAGTACTTC. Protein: CASSDAGGGYEQYF.

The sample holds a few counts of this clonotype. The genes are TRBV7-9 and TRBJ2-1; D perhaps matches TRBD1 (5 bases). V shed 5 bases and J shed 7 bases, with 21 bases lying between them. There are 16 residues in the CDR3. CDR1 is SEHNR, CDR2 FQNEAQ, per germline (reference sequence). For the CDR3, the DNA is TGTGCCAGCAGCCGATGGACAAGCGAGCAGGATAATGAGCAGTTCTTC. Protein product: CASSRWTSEQDNEQFF.

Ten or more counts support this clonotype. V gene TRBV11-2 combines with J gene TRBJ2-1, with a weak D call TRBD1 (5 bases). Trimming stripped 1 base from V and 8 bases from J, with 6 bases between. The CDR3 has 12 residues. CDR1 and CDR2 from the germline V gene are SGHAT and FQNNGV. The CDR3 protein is CASSLGGDEQFF. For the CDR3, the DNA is TGTGCCAGCAGCTTAGGGGGCGATGAGCAGTTCTTC.

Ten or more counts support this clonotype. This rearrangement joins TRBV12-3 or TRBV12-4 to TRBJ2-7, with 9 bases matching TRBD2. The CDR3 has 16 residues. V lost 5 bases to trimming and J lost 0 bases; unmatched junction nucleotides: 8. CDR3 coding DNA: TGTGCCAGCAGTCCCCGGCTAGCGGGGTTCTCCTACGAGCAGTACTTC. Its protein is CASSPRLAGFSYEQYF.

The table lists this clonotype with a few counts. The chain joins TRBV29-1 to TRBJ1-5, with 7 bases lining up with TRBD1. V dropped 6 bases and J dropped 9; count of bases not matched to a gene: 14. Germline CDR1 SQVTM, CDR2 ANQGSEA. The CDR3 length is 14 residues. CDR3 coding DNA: TGCAGCGTCGGCACAAGACAGGGCACGGGGCCCCAGCATTTT. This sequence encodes CSVGTRQGTGPQHF.

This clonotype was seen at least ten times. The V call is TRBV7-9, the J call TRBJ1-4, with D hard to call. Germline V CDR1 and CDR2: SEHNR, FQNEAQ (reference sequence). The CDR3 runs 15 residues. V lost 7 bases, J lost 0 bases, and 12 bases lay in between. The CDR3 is CASTTRGPTNEKLFF. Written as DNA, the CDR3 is TGTGCCAGCACCACCCGTGGACCAACTAATGAAAAACTGTTTTTT.

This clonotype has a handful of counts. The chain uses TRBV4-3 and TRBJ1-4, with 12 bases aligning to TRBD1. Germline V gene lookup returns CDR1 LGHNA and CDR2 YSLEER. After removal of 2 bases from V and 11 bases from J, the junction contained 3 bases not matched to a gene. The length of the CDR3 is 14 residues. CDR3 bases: TGCGCCAGCAGCCAAAGGGACAGGGGGCTTAAACTGTTTTTT. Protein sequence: CASSQRDRGLKLFF.